This TCR beta chain came from a study of blood T cell repertoires in COVID-19. Overall study context: Acute and convalescent COVID-19 samples came from the United States, Italy and Spain. Nucleic acid was either cDNA or gDNA, and it came from T cells, B-cell-depleted T cells, or PBMCs.

Study processing details: Cell counts per sample came from amplifying reference gene primers. Libraries were prepared by immunoSEQ multiplex PCR; TCRdb keeps only in-frame clonotypes and omits some of them. For V, J and clone size, that table is used; D and trimming come from the DNA. The table has under 200,000 clones, more than 90% seen once. Germline V CDR1 and CDR2: SGHTA, FQGTGA. The CDR3 is 15 residues long. The V gene lost 2 bases and the J gene lost 6 bases, with 15 bases spanning the gap. This sequence joins TRBV7-3 and TRBJ2-3; no definite D call. The specimen was peripheral blood. This clonotype originated in a man aged 50 or older with acute or convalescent COVID-19. CDR3 amino acids: CASSLSIVSMDTQYF. CDR3 DNA sequence: TGTGCCAGCAGCTTATCCATCGTTAGCATGGATACGCAGTATTTT.